This T cell receptor beta chain was sequenced in a study of blood T cell repertoires in COVID-19. Turning to the study itself: Acute-phase and convalescent COVID-19 samples originated in the United States, Italy and Spain. T cells, B-cell-depleted T cells, or PBMCs supplied cDNA or gDNA.

Generated by immunoSEQ multiplex PCR, the TCRdb table keeps only in-frame clones and is missing some. The top ten hold around a fifth of the sample, which has approximately 170,000 clones, around 88% seen once. Trimming took off 0 bases at V and 7 bases at J, with 6 bases between the two ends. Germline lookup yields CDR1 LGHDT and CDR2 YNNKEL (reference sequence). The CDR3 has 12 residues. Turning to this clone: The sample contains more than one DNA sequence encoding this CDR3.

The TCR comes from a woman in her sixties or seventies who had recovered from COVID-19. This chain connects TRBV3-1 (or the pseudogene TRBV3-2) to TRBJ1-2, with D possibly matching TRBD1 (5 bases). The sequenced sample was peripheral blood. CDR3 loop: CASSQDGGGYTF. The CDR3 DNA reads TGTGCCAGCAGCCAAGACGGGGGTGGCTACACCTTC.